This T cell receptor beta chain was recovered during a study of regulatory T cells in long-lasting Graves disease. This clonotype has ten or more counts. The CDR3 totals 15 residues. The V end was cut by 0 bases, the J end by 8 bases, with 14 bases between. Germline assignment: CDR1 PRHDT and CDR2 FYEKMQ (reference sequence). Arm-PCR of CDR3 regions with iRepertoire HTBI primers generated TCR beta libraries. Via MiXCR, TCRdb re-called the multiplex PCR reads, giving one row per CDR3 protein. The sample records a few hundred thousand distinct CDR3 sequences, around 20% being singletons. Time point denoted: newly diagnosed GD, antithyroid drugs for less than 3 months. From PBMCs, RNA was extracted and then used to make the TCR library.

The sequence derives from a female donor with Graves disease. The rearrangement links TRBV13 to TRBJ2-4; D gene unclear. The source was peripheral blood mononuclear cells (PBMCs), collected at new diagnosis, from a patient treated with antithyroid drugs. Written as DNA, the CDR3 is TGTGCCAGCAGCTTAGGCCTAACCAGCTTCGACATTCAGTACTTC. This translates into CASSLGLTSFDIQYF.